The source of this T cell receptor (beta chain) is a study of T cell clonality in common variable immunodeficiency. CDR1 and CDR2 from the germline V gene are SGHTA and FQGNSA. The V and J ends lost 2 bases and 9 bases, in that order; junction bases with no gene match: 3. The CDR3 is made up of 13 amino acids. Clones were sequenced by immunoSEQ multiplex PCR, and TCRdb holds only the in-frame ones, with some missing. Sampling found about 74,000 clones, none seen once. At least ten counts were recorded for this clone. The read halts 3 residues ahead of the CDR3 end, with the missing end drawn from the germline J gene.

This sequence was found in a person between 18 and 75 years old in good health. The chain couples TRBV7-2 to TRBJ2-1; 8 bases fit TRBD2. Material for sequencing was peripheral blood mononuclear cells. CDR3 DNA, as far as it was read: TGTGCCAGCAGCTTACCCGGGAGGGGTGAG. As protein: CASSLPGRGE. The whole CDR3 protein is CASSLPGRGEQFF.